These 32 T cell receptor beta chains came from one sample sequenced in a study of regulatory T cells in long-lasting Graves disease. Combining iRepertoire HTBI primers with Arm-PCR of CDR3 regions, the authors built TCR beta libraries. One entry per CDR3 protein results from TCRdb running MiXCR on the multiplex PCR reads. The data hold around 460,000 distinct CDR3 sequences, with 14% observed a single time. Time point in this sample: newly diagnosed GD, antithyroid drugs for less than 3 months. Generation of the TCR library employed RNA extracted from PBMCs. Separately, the same data were catalogued under a study of T cells in Graves' hyperthyroidism and ophthalmopathy.

Source: peripheral blood mononuclear cells (PBMCs), taken at new diagnosis, from a patient treated with antithyroid drugs. These receptors all stem from a woman aged 45-65 years with Graves disease.

To note about this clonotype: With a much larger clone just one base away, this may be a read error. This rearrangement joins TRBV5-5 to TRBJ2-5; 14 bases are a match to TRBD2. Germline CDR1 reads SGHKS; CDR2 reads YYEKEE (reference sequence). The CDR3 runs to 15 residues. The CDR3, as DNA: TGTGCCGGCAGCTTGGGACTAGCGGGAGTGGAGACCCAGTACTTC. As protein: CAGSLGLAGVETQYF.

This clonotype was seen a handful of times. The chain is built from TRBV7-2 and TRBJ1-3; D gene uncertain. Between the trimmed V and J ends, which lost 1 base and 3 bases, there was a span of 13 bases. Germline-derived CDR1 and CDR2 are SGHTA and FQGNSA. This CDR3 has 16 amino acids. CDR3: CASSLVSTDYGNTIYF. The DNA of the CDR3 is TGTGCCAGCAGCTTAGTGTCTACGGATTATGGAAACACCATATATTTT.

At least ten counts were recorded for this clonotype. The chain is built from TRBV11-2 and TRBJ2-3; D is ambiguous. The V gene lost 3 bases and the J gene lost 1 base, with 14 bases spanning the gap. The germline V gene encodes CDR1 SGHAT and CDR2 FQNNGV. The CDR3 loop spans 16 amino acids. CDR3 nucleotides: TGTGCCAGCAGCTTGATAGTCTTGCAGGGCACAGATACGCAGTATTTT. Translating it yields CASSLIVLQGTDTQYF. The full variable domain, in which reference TRBV11-2 and TRBJ2-3 provide the parts outside the CDR3, is EAGVAQSPRYKIIEKRQSVAFWCNPISGHATLYWYQQILGQGPKLLIQFQNNGVVDDSQLPKDRFSAERLKGVDSTLKIQPAKLEDSAVYLCASSLIVLQGTDTQYFGPGTRLTVL.

The rearrangement joins TRBV9 to TRBJ1-2; TRBD1 agrees at 8 bases. The trim removed 0 bases at V and 4 bases at J, leaving 5 bases unmatched. The CDR3 spans 15 residues. From germline, CDR1 is SGDLS and CDR2 YYNGEE. The DNA for the CDR3 is TGTGCCAGCAGCGTAGGGTCAGGGGGCTCCTATGGCTACACCTTC. It encodes CASSVGSGGSYGYTF.

This clonotype came up a few times. The rearrangement links TRBV6-1 to TRBJ2-6; D is uncertain. The V end lost 6 bases, the J end lost 2 bases, and 11 bases lay between the germline ends. The germline V gene has CDR1 MNHNS and CDR2 SASEGT. The CDR3 consists of 15 residues. CDR3 protein: CASRTIKAGANVLTF. The CDR3 DNA is TGTGCCAGCAGAACCATAAAGGCTGGGGCCAACGTCCTGACTTTC.

Points on this clonotype: A read error may explain this, as a much larger clone is one base away. The chain employs TRBV2 and TRBJ2-1; TRBD1 agrees at 7 bases. Germline trimming cut 2 bases from V and 10 bases from J; bases unmatched to any gene: 11. CDR1 is SNHLY, CDR2 FYNNEI, per germline. This CDR3 spans 15 amino acids. The CDR3 is CASSEHGGGQLEQFF. CDR3 sequence (DNA): TGTGCCAGCAGTGAACATGGTGGGGGACAGCTCGAGCAGTTCTTC.

This clonotype was counted at least ten times. V gene TRBV10-3 combines with J gene TRBJ1-1; no firm D call. This CDR3 has 14 residues. Germline V gene data show CDR1 as ENHRY and CDR2 as SYGVKD. Trimming pared 2 bases from V and 0 bases from J, leaving 7 bases between. The DNA of the CDR3 is TGTGCCATCAGTGAGCCTACAGTGAACACTGAAGCTTTCTTT. It is translated as CAISEPTVNTEAFF.

This clonotype was picked up a small number of times. This clone may be a read error of a much larger clone one base away. The chain is built from TRBV28 and TRBJ1-1; TRBD1 might be the D (5 bases). The CDR3 contains 15 residues. The germline V gene encodes CDR1 MDHEN and CDR2 SYDVKM. CDR3: CASSLRDFLNAEAFF. In DNA form, the CDR3 reads TGTGCCAGCAGTTTAAGGGACTTTCTGAACGCTGAAGCTTTCTTT.

This clonotype was seen only a few times. The chain joins TRBV5-1 to TRBJ1-3; D ambiguous. The CDR3 consists of 13 residues. Germline V lookup: CDR1 SGHRS, CDR2 YFSETQ. The V end lost 0 bases, the J end lost 4 bases, and 5 bases lay between the germline ends. The CDR3 spells CASSLVGGNTIYF. As DNA, the CDR3 is TGCGCCAGCAGCTTGGTTGGGGGAAACACCATATATTTT.

CDR3 sequence reads: CASRSSGGSQPQHF. The CDR3 region has the DNA TGTGCCAGCAGGTCATCAGGGGGCTCTCAGCCCCAGCATTTT. This chain connects TRBV12-3 or TRBV12-4 to TRBJ1-5; TRBD1 matches 8 bases. V lost 6 bases to trimming and J lost 6 bases; unmatched junction nucleotides: 7. The CDR3 spans 14 residues.

This clonotype was seen ten or more times. This chain connects TRBV6-2 or TRBV6-3 to TRBJ2-3; a possible D gene is TRBD2 (5 bases). CDR1 is MNHEY, CDR2 SVGEGT, per germline. The CDR3 contains 15 residues. The ends were cut back, 0 bases at V and 2 bases at J, with 9 bases in the middle. CDR3 in amino acids: CASSYSGLHTDTQYF. CDR3 nucleotides: TGTGCCAGCAGTTACTCCGGACTTCACACAGATACGCAGTATTTT.

This clonotype was picked up many times. This chain uses TRBV5-1 with TRBJ2-5; 9 bases map to TRBD2. This CDR3 spans 15 amino acids. V shed 3 bases and J 5 bases; nucleotides not matched to a gene: 8. CDR1 is SGHRS and CDR2 is YFSETQ in the germline V gene. The chain's CDR3 is CASSYSGRREETQYF. CDR3 sequence (DNA): TGCGCCAGCAGCTACAGCGGGAGGCGGGAGGAGACCCAGTACTTC.

This clonotype was counted between two and nine times. This chain joins TRBV14 and TRBJ2-5; TRBD2 matches 9 bases. CDR1 SGHDN and CDR2 FVKESK come from the germline V gene. The CDR3 sequence is 18 residues long. V was pared by 0 bases and J by 4 bases, with 12 bases of the junction left unmatched. The CDR3 nucleotides read TGTGCCAGCAGCCAAGATCAAGGCGGGAGGGTGATTCGAGAGACCCAGTACTTC. Encoded protein: CASSQDQGGRVIRETQYF.

This clonotype was seen at least ten times. The rearrangement links TRBV12-3 or TRBV12-4 to TRBJ2-5, with D possibly matching TRBD1 (6 bases). The V gene lost 6 bases and the J gene lost 1 base, with 9 bases spanning the gap. This CDR3 spans 13 amino acids. As DNA, the CDR3 is TGTGCCAGCAGAAGGACAGCCCAAGAGACCCAGTACTTC. It translates to CASRRTAQETQYF.

The CDR3 nucleotides are TGCGCCAGCAGCCAAGGGTCGGCGGGAGCGGGCACAGATACGCAGTATTTT. Encoded protein: CASSQGSAGAGTDTQYF. The J gene is TRBJ2-3, the V gene TRBV4-1, with 7 bases fitting TRBD2. Germline V gene lookup returns CDR1 MGHRA and CDR2 YSYEKL. V lost 1 base to trimming and J lost 1 base; unmatched junction nucleotides: 8. This CDR3 spans 17 amino acids.

This clonotype was detected ten times or more. The CDR3 region has the DNA TGTGCCAGCAGCCAACGACTAGCGGGAAGGAATACGCAGTATTTT. Translated: CASSQRLAGRNTQYF. The V and J genes are TRBV7-3 and TRBJ2-3; 11 bases map to TRBD2. Germline V gene sequence: CDR1 SGHTA, CDR2 FQGTGA. V shed 5 bases, J shed 7 bases, and the junction held 8 bases outside the gene matches. The CDR3 is 15 residues long.

The V call is TRBV29-1, the J call TRBJ2-3; D assignment may be TRBD1 or TRBD2 (5 bases each). V gave up 0 bases and J gave up 1 base, with 14 bases separating them. CDR3 length: 16 amino acids. CDR1 and CDR2 (germline): SQVTM, ANQGSEA. This CDR3 is CSVEDTGLVGTDTQYF. CDR3 coding DNA: TGCAGCGTTGAAGATACGGGGCTAGTCGGCACAGATACGCAGTATTTT.

In this sample, this clonotype turned up once. The chain couples TRBV5-1 to TRBJ2-7; D uncertain. V lost 4 bases to trimming and J lost 7 bases, with 9 bases between them. CDR1 is SGHRS and CDR2 is YFSETQ in the germline V gene. The CDR3 consists of 11 residues. The CDR3 coding sequence is TGCGCCAGCAGCCCTAACAATGAGCAGTACTTC. Translated, it gives CASSPNNEQYF.

This clonotype was counted many times. This chain joins TRBV28 and TRBJ2-2; 8 nucleotides line up with TRBD1. This CDR3 comprises 13 residues. V lost 7 bases, J lost 4 bases, and 2 bases stayed unmatched. From germline, CDR1 is MDHEN and CDR2 SYDVKM. The CDR3: CASTTGVTGELFF. CDR3 coding DNA: TGTGCCAGCACGACAGGGGTCACCGGGGAGCTGTTTTTT.

This clonotype was seen at least ten times. The CDR3 reads CASSLRRGIIYEQYF. For the CDR3, the DNA is TGTGCCAGCAGCCTACGACGAGGGATCATCTACGAGCAGTACTTC. The chain employs TRBV3-1 and TRBJ2-7; tentatively, D is TRBD2 (5 bases). The CDR3 runs to 15 residues. Germline CDR1 LGHDT, CDR2 YNNKEL (reference sequence). Trimming removed 4 bases at V and 3 bases at J, with 16 bases between.

Ten or more counts support this clonotype. V usage is TRBV28 and J usage is TRBJ1-1; D uncertain. CDR3 size: 14 residues. The germline CDR1 and CDR2 sequences are MDHEN and SYDVKM. Trimming stripped 4 bases from V and 0 bases from J, with 9 bases between. The CDR3 DNA reads as TGTGCCAGCAGTTGGGCGGCGGTGAACACTGAAGCTTTCTTT. It codes for CASSWAAVNTEAFF. The whole variable domain, filled in from reference TRBV28 and TRBJ1-1, reads DVKVTQSSRYLVKRTGEKVFLECVQDMDHENMFWYRQDPGLGLRLIYFSYDVKMKEKGDIPEGYSVSREKKERFSLILESASTNQTSMYLCASSWAAVNTEAFFGQGTRLTVV.

The V call is TRBV19, the J call TRBJ2-2; TRBD1 aligns across 7 bases. Germline-derived CDR1 and CDR2 are LNHDA and SQIVND (reference sequence). The J segment lost 6 bases and the V segment lost 4 bases, leaving 2 bases of the junction unmatched. The CDR3 covers 13 residues. CDR3 loop: CASSTQGAGELFF. CDR3 nucleotide sequence: TGTGCCAGTAGTACCCAGGGGGCCGGGGAGCTGTTTTTT.

This clonotype was seen a handful of times. The J gene is TRBJ1-5, the V gene TRBV20-1; the match to TRBD1 covers 9 bases. The V and J ends lost 5 bases and 6 bases, in that order; junction bases with no gene match: 5. Germline values: CDR1 DFQATT, CDR2 SNEGSKA (reference sequence). The CDR3 is 13 amino acids. The CDR3 DNA reads as TGCAGTGCTGGGACAGGGCTGGTTCAGCCCCAGCATTTT. Protein product: CSAGTGLVQPQHF.

This clonotype has ten or more counts. The gene calls are TRBV7-9 and TRBJ2-7; TRBD2 aligns across 7 bases. V lost 4 bases to trimming and J lost 6 bases; unmatched junction nucleotides: 9. CDR1 is SEHNR and CDR2 is FQNEAQ in the germline V gene (reference sequence). The CDR3 spans 14 residues. Here the CDR3 DNA reads TGTGCCAGCAGCTCGGCGGGGAGCGGGACCGAGCAGTACTTC. It encodes CASSSAGSGTEQYF.

This chain joins TRBV7-9 and TRBJ2-5, with 7 positions matching TRBD2. V shed 11 bases, J shed 2 bases, and the junction held 2 bases outside the gene matches. Germline V gene lookup returns CDR1 SEHNR and CDR2 FQNEAQ (reference sequence). This CDR3 contains 11 residues. The CDR3 DNA reads TGTGCCTTTAGCGGGCAAGAGACCCAGTACTTC. This gives the protein CAFSGQETQYF. The complete variable domain, with remaining parts taken from reference TRBV7-9 and TRBJ2-5, reads DTGVSQNPRHKITKRGQNVTFRCDPISEHNRLYWYRQTLGQGPEFLTYFQNEAQLEKSRLLSDRFSAERPKGSFSTLEIQRTEQGDSAMYLCAFSGQETQYFGPGTRLLVL.

This clonotype was seen a handful of times. The J gene is TRBJ1-3, the V gene TRBV3-1; D gene uncertain. The CDR3 runs to 15 residues. Trimming took 2 bases from V and 4 from J, leaving 12 bases between them. From germline, CDR1 is LGHDT and CDR2 YNNKEL (reference sequence). CDR3: CASSQTDGWGNTIYF. CDR3 in DNA: TGTGCCAGCAGCCAAACGGACGGCTGGGGAAACACCATATATTTT.

This clonotype has a handful of counts. The CDR3 DNA sequence: TGTGCCAGCAGCCGCGCTAGCGGGACGTATGAGCAGTTCTTC. This translates into CASSRASGTYEQFF. The rearrangement links TRBV3-1 to TRBJ2-1, with 9 bases identical to TRBD2. This CDR3 is built from 14 residues. The V segment lost 4 bases and the J segment 8 bases; nucleotides outside the gene matches: 6. Germline V gene data show CDR1 as LGHDT and CDR2 as YNNKEL (reference sequence).

This clonotype was detected only a few times. The rearrangement joins TRBV2 to TRBJ2-1, with 7 nucleotides matching TRBD1. The CDR3 sequence is 14 residues long. Trimming cost V 8 bases and J 3 bases; bases outside gene matches: 7. Per germline, CDR1 SNHLY and CDR2 FYNNEI. The CDR3 here is CASLGQSIYNEQFF. CDR3 DNA sequence: TGTGCCAGCTTGGGACAGTCTATCTACAATGAGCAGTTCTTC.

This clonotype was recorded many times. V usage is TRBV11-2 and J usage is TRBJ1-6, with D unresolved. The CDR3 is 14 amino acids. The V and J ends lost 6 bases and 5 bases respectively, with 11 bases between them. Germline CDR1 and CDR2: SGHAT and FQNNGV. The CDR3 bases are TGTGCCAGCAGTGCCTCGGGGAATAATTCACCCCTCCACTTT. Protein product: CASSASGNNSPLHF.

The sample holds a few counts of this clonotype. The rearrangement uses TRBV19 and TRBJ2-7, with D tentatively TRBD2 (5 bases). Germline V lookup: CDR1 LNHDA, CDR2 SQIVND (reference sequence). Deletions cut 3 bases from V and 5 bases from J, with 17 bases between. This CDR3 contains 15 residues. The CDR3 DNA sequence: TGTGCCAGTAGTATGATGGGGAGTCGAGCCCACGAGCAGTACTTC. It codes for CASSMMGSRAHEQYF.

This clonotype has a count of ten or more. The V and J genes are TRBV6-1 and TRBJ1-1, with TRBD1 as a possible D gene (5 bases). The V gene's germline CDR1 is MNHNS and CDR2 SASEGT. CDR3 length equals 16 residues. V lost 8 bases to trimming and J lost 1 base, with 20 bases between them. The CDR3 here is CASDRKWGGKNTEAFF. The CDR3 DNA reads TGTGCCAGCGACAGAAAATGGGGGGGAAAGAACACTGAAGCTTTCTTT.

This clonotype showed up many times. The J gene is TRBJ2-1, the V gene TRBV12-3 or TRBV12-4; D is possibly TRBD2 (6 bases). The CDR3 runs 15 residues. V lost 5 bases and J lost 0, with 11 bases in between. CDR3 in amino acids: CASSNGGDSYNEQFF. DNA of the CDR3: TGTGCCAGCAGTAACGGGGGAGACTCCTACAATGAGCAGTTCTTC.